This T cell receptor (beta chain) was observed in a study of blood T cell repertoires in COVID-19. Whole-study context: COVID-19 samples, acute and convalescent, were from the United States, Italy and Spain. Sources were T cells, B-cell-depleted T cells, or PBMCs; the material itself was cDNA or gDNA.

In the source study's methods: Amplification from reference gene primers served as the basis for estimated nucleated cell counts. TCRdb's copy holds only in-frame clones and misses some; the assay was immunoSEQ multiplex PCR. That table furnishes V, J and clone size, whereas the DNA furnished D and trimming. Among 87,000 or so clones listed, around 87% were seen once. The V and J ends lost 2 bases and 7 bases, in that order; junction bases with no gene match: 7. Germline CDR1 and CDR2: KGHSH and LQKENI. CDR3 size: 14 residues. The sample comprised peripheral blood. This rearrangement joins TRBV18 to TRBJ2-7; TRBD1 matches at 8 bases. This TCR came from a woman older than 75 with acute or convalescent COVID-19. CDR3 residues: CASSPTRTGLEQYF. CDR3 nucleotide sequence: TGTGCCAGCTCACCAACCAGGACAGGGCTGGAGCAGTACTTC.